This TCR beta chain was observed in a study of graft-versus-host responses after intestinal transplantation. Background on the study: Multivisceral, liver-intestinal, or isolated intestinal transplants were performed in recipients. Every one of the recipients received anti-thymocyte globulin induction and afterwards took tacrolimus and steroids for roughly three years. Broader study findings: Within allografts, high graft-versus-host to host-versus-graft clonal ratios were seen among patients with graft-donor T cell macrochimerism.

The CDR3 spans 18 residues. With 4 bases removed from V and 3 bases from J, the gap between germline ends came to 22 bases. Germline assignment: CDR1 KGHSH and CDR2 LQKENI. Libraries were prepared by immunoSEQ multiplex PCR; TCRdb keeps only in-frame clonotypes and omits some of them. The sample records 85,000 to 100,000 clones, more than 70% being singletons. In the case of this clone: Antigen unknown.

The V call is TRBV18, the J call TRBJ2-1; D may be TRBD1 (5 bases). The origin of this receptor is a human patient who received an intestinal transplant, so some T cells may come from the graft donor. The sequences come from PBMCs, collected 255 days after intestinal transplant. The CDR3 loop reads CASSRPQASPLYYNEQFF. The CDR3 nucleotides read TGTGCCAGCTCACGACCACAGGCTTCCCCCTTATACTACAATGAGCAGTTCTTC. The whole variable domain, filled in from reference TRBV18 and TRBJ2-1, reads NAGVMQNPRHLVRRRGQEARLRCSPMKGHSHVYWYRQLPEEGLKFMVYLQKENIIDESGMPKERFSAEFPKEGPSILRIQQVVRGDSAAYFCASSRPQASPLYYNEQFFGPGTRLTVL.